A single sample gave rise to the 13 T cell receptor beta chains below, sequenced in a study of blood T cells in healthy people across ages. Sample-barcoded 5' priming and a J-beta primer mix drove a second PCR of roughly 7 to 11 cycles. One entry per CDR3 protein results from TCRdb running MiXCR on the 5' RACE reads. The sample carries under 800,000 distinct CDR3 sequences, approximately 39% recorded once. Specimen: blood. These receptors originate from a woman in her sixties or seventies in good health.

This chain uses TRBV7-3 with TRBJ2-1; no firm D call. V was cut by 3 bases and J by 5 bases, with 8 bases left in between. The germline V gene encodes CDR1 SGHTA and CDR2 FQGTGA. The CDR3 length is 13 residues. In nucleotides, the CDR3 is TGTGCCAGCAGCTTGCGTTTCAACAATGAGCAGTTCTTC. It encodes CASSLRFNNEQFF.

This sequence joins TRBV7-3 and TRBJ2-1, with D unresolved. Per germline, CDR1 SGHTA and CDR2 FQGTGA. V gave up 6 bases and J gave up 2 bases, with 14 bases separating them. The length of the CDR3 is 15 residues. The CDR3, as DNA: TGTGCCAGCAGGGCGTCAGGCATCGCCTACAATGAGCAGTTCTTC. Its protein is CASRASGIAYNEQFF.

The table lists this clonotype with many counts. This chain connects TRBV7-9 to TRBJ2-1; 8 nucleotides line up with TRBD2. This CDR3 is built from 17 residues. V lost 5 bases and J lost 1; bases outside the gene matches: 10. In germline, CDR1 is SEHNR, CDR2 FQNEAQ (reference sequence). CDR3 nucleotides: TGTGCCAGCAGCCTTGGGACCGGGAGGGCGTCCTACAATGAGCAGTTCTTC. It specifies CASSLGTGRASYNEQFF.

The J gene is TRBJ2-4, the V gene TRBV7-9; tentatively, D is TRBD1 (6 bases). The J call may be incorrect, as the DNA end agrees better with TRBJ2-5. Germline V lookup: CDR1 SEHNR, CDR2 FQNEAQ (reference sequence). The CDR3 runs 13 residues. The CDR3 region has the DNA TGTGCCAGCAGGGGGACAATTCAAGAGACCCAGTACTTC. Translation gives CASRGTIQETQYF.

This clonotype was seen a single time. The chain has TRBV4-1 and TRBJ1-3; no reliable D call. Germline-derived CDR1 and CDR2 are MGHRA and YSYEKL. The CDR3 consists of 16 residues. With 1 base removed from V and 0 bases from J, the gap between germline ends came to 10 bases. The CDR3 loop reads CASSQGHDLSGNTIYF. The CDR3 region has the DNA TGCGCCAGCAGCCAAGGACATGATCTCTCTGGAAACACCATATATTTT.

This clonotype was recorded a few times. V and J are TRBV25-1 and TRBJ2-5; the D call may be TRBD1 or TRBD2 (6 bases each). Germline CDR1 and CDR2: MGHDK and SYGVNS. This CDR3 spans 14 amino acids. Trimming cost V 2 bases and J 5 bases, with 12 bases left between them. CDR3 amino acids: CASSEPRGLETQYF. In DNA, the CDR3 is TGTGCCAGCAGTGAACCCCGGGGGCTCGAGACCCAGTACTTC.

As concerns this clonotype: A read error may account for a junction end that differs from germline. The rearrangement uses TRBV7-7 and TRBJ2-7; 9 nucleotides match TRBD2. Per germline, CDR1 SSHAT and CDR2 FNYEAQ (reference sequence). The CDR3 is made up of 15 amino acids. CDR3 in DNA: TGTGCTAGCAGCTTCCTTAGCGGGAGCTCCTACGAGCAGTACTTC. This sequence encodes CASSFLSGSSYEQYF. The complete variable domain, with remaining parts taken from reference TRBV7-7 and TRBJ2-7, reads GAGVSQSPRYKVTKRGQDVTLRCDPISSHATLYWYQQALGQGPEFLTYFNYEAQPDKSGLPSDRFSAERPEGSISTLTIQRTEQRDSAMYRCASSFLSGSSYEQYFGPGTRLTVT.

V gene TRBV7-9 combines with J gene TRBJ1-1; weak D call: TRBD1 (5 bases). With 1 base removed from V and 1 base from J, the gap between germline ends came to 10 bases. The length of the CDR3 is 15 residues. Germline loops: CDR1 SEHNR, CDR2 FQNEAQ (reference sequence). The CDR3 nucleotides read TGTGCCAGCAGCTTAGGCGGACACGAGAACACTGAAGCTTTCTTT. This encodes CASSLGGHENTEAFF. The variable domain in full, with the rest retrieved from reference TRBV7-9 and TRBJ1-1, is DTGVSQNPRHKITKRGQNVTFRCDPISEHNRLYWYRQTLGQGPEFLTYFQNEAQLEKSRLLSDRFSAERPKGSFSTLEIQRTEQGDSAMYLCASSLGGHENTEAFFGQGTRLTVV.

The J gene is TRBJ2-7, the V gene TRBV28; 7 bases agree with TRBD1. V shed 2 bases, J shed 3 bases, and the junction held 4 bases outside the gene matches. Germline V gives CDR1 MDHEN, CDR2 SYDVKM. CDR3 length: 14 residues. The CDR3 DNA sequence: TGTGCCAGCAGTTTAGGGAACAGGGGCTACGAGCAGTACTTC. Protein: CASSLGNRGYEQYF. Full variable domain (outside the CDR3, taken from reference TRBV28 and TRBJ2-7): DVKVTQSSRYLVKRTGEKVFLECVQDMDHENMFWYRQDPGLGLRLIYFSYDVKMKEKGDIPEGYSVSREKKERFSLILESASTNQTSMYLCASSLGNRGYEQYFGPGTRLTVT.

In this sample, this clonotype turned up a few times. The chain recombines TRBV27 with TRBJ1-6; the match to TRBD1 covers 10 bases. After removal of 5 bases from V and 6 bases from J, the junction contained 4 bases not matched to a gene. CDR3 size: 15 residues. The germline V gene has CDR1 MNHEY and CDR2 SMNVEV (reference sequence). CDR3 DNA: TGTGCCAGCAGTCCCCGGGACAGGGGTAATTCACCCCTCCACTTT. Its protein product is CASSPRDRGNSPLHF.

The sample holds a few counts of this clonotype. The chain links TRBV6-1 to TRBJ2-3; 7 bases align to TRBD1. Trimming cost V 5 bases and J 4 bases; bases outside gene matches: 9. CDR1 MNHNS and CDR2 SASEGT come from the germline V gene. The CDR3 is 15 residues long. CDR3 region: CASSYTGVKADTQYF. CDR3 DNA sequence: TGTGCCAGCAGTTATACAGGGGTGAAGGCAGATACGCAGTATTTT.

This clonotype was seen a handful of times. This rearrangement joins TRBV27 to TRBJ1-5, with TRBD1 identical over 7 bases. This CDR3 has 15 residues. CDR1 is MNHEY, CDR2 SMNVEV, per germline (reference sequence). V lost 9 bases, J lost 2 bases, and 10 bases stayed unmatched. The CDR3: CASRPGGGGNQPQHF. The CDR3 DNA sequence: TGTGCCAGTCGCCCAGGGGGGGGTGGCAATCAGCCCCAGCATTTT.

The chain recombines TRBV28 with TRBJ2-3, with TRBD2 matching 9 bases. The CDR3 totals 14 residues. Germline values: CDR1 MDHEN, CDR2 SYDVKM. J lost 2 bases, V lost 6 bases, and 3 bases had no gene match. The DNA for the CDR3 is TGTGCCAGCAGAATAGCGGGGGCCACAGATACGCAGTATTTT. Encoded protein: CASRIAGATDTQYF.